The entry that follows covers one TCR beta chain sequence. Its antigen is unidentified. The sample belongs to a study of shared clonotypes between healthy human individuals. Whole-study findings and limits: Sharing across four donors was seen in 4% to 6.5% of naive CD4 clonotypes.

The donor cohort consisted entirely of Caucasian adults residing in Nashville, Tennessee. The V gene's germline CDR1 is SGDLS and CDR2 YYNGEE. CDR3 length equals 15 residues. J was trimmed by 4 bases and V by 6 bases; bases with no gene match: 6. Only in-frame clones appear in the TCRdb table, and some are missing; sequencing was by immunoSEQ multiplex PCR. This sample has 2 million to 2.5 million clones, with 80% to 95% found just once. The sequence was collected from a man younger than 30 in good health. Some clones in this sample may be carry-over from other donors' samples. The sequenced sample consisted of naive CD4+ T cells from PBMCs. Subset denoted: CD45RA+ positively selected. The chain carries TRBV9 and TRBJ2-1, with TRBD2 matching over 11 bases. CDR3 region: CASTPGLAVYNEQFF. CDR3 DNA sequence: TGTGCCAGCACCCCGGGACTAGCGGTTTACAATGAGCAGTTCTTC.